The following is a T cell receptor beta chain sequence with its context. CDR3 length equals 13 residues. The germline V gene encodes CDR1 SGDLS and CDR2 YYNGEE. Losses at the gene ends were 3 bases for V and 3 bases for J; bases not matched to a gene: 2. This sample stems from a study of blood T cell repertoires in COVID-19. Overall study: COVID-19 samples from acute and convalescent phases originated in the United States, Italy and Spain. T cells, B-cell-depleted T cells, or PBMCs provided the cDNA or gDNA that served as material.

Study processing details: Reference gene primer amplification yielded estimated nucleated cell counts. Sequencing used immunoSEQ multiplex PCR; TCRdb keeps in-frame clones, though not all of them. Clone size and the V and J calls come from that table; the DNA yielded D and trimming. The repertoire consists of approximately 86,000 clones, with about nine tenths occurring once and the leading ten covering about 8.1%. The specimen sequenced was peripheral blood. The chain links TRBV9 to TRBJ1-1; TRBD1 agrees at 7 bases. The receptor was derived from a man aged 50 to 60 with acute or convalescent COVID-19. CDR3 sequence (DNA): TGTGCCAGCAGCGGGGGACAGTACACTGAAGCTTTCTTT. Translated: CASSGGQYTEAFF.